Included here is one T cell receptor (beta chain) sequence, with context. Its antigen is not known. The sample comes from a study of CXCR3-negative and CXCR3-positive naive CD8 T cells. Study-wide results and limits: Expression of CXCR3 was partially reduced after cryopreservation, and fresh PBMCs were used in most assays. Hydrophobicity was higher for TRB CDR3s found in CXCR3-positive naive cells than in CXCR3-negative naive cells.

Subsets of CD8+ T cells were each sorted in triplicate at 270,000 or so cells apiece. Naivety in CD8+ T cells corresponded to a CD45RO-CCR7+CD27+CD95- phenotype. The CDR3 contains 16 residues. Germline assignment: CDR1 LNHDA and CDR2 SQIVND (reference sequence). Carrying UMI labels, the TRB cDNA libraries were prepared through 5' RACE. TCRdb reprocessed the 5' RACE reads and reports one entry per CDR3 protein, with no DNA. The sample table includes approximately 66,000 distinct CDR3 sequences. The chain carries TRBV19 and TRBJ1-5; TCRdb selects TRBD1, and the lack of DNA leaves this call unchecked. The TCR was taken from a human donor in good health. Some clones in this sample may be carry-over from other donors' samples. Sequences were obtained from naive CXCR3- CD8+ T cells from blood. Described subset: CD45RO-CCR7+CD27+CD95- naive CD8+ T cells lacking CXCR3 (TNR3-). The chain's CDR3 is CASSITTGVSNQPQHF. Using reference TRBV19 and TRBJ1-5 for the parts outside the CDR3, the full variable domain is DGGITQSPKYLFRKEGQNVTLSCEQNLNHDAMYWYRQDPGQGLRLIYYSQIVNDFQKGDIAEGYSVSREKKESFPLTVTSAQKNPTAFYLCASSITTGVSNQPQHFGDGTRLSIL.